These T cell receptor beta chains were read from a single sample in a study of human T cells and chemical hapten exposure. TCRdb independently ran MiXCR on the RACE reads; one entry per CDR3 protein. The table records almost 40,000 distinct CDR3 sequences, about 7.4% of them present only once. Source: whole blood, taken in connection with sensitization to the hapten diphenylcyclopropenone (DPC). The receptors here all came from a woman aged 45 to 65 with alopecia areata. Some clones in this sample may be carry-over from other donors' samples. The CDR3 runs from the conserved cysteine through the conserved F or W. The order of the fields is clone size, J gene, D gene, V gene, CDR3 protein, CDR3 DNA. The D gene is left open where the match is weak. Some rows have no size entry. The others give once, few or many, or a class for an expanded clone.

many,TRBJ2-1,NA,TRBV29-1,CSVGFSGPNNEQFF,TGCAGCGTTGGATTCAGCGGACCCAACAATGAGCAGTTCTTC
many,TRBJ1-4,TRBD1,TRBV5-1,CASSSIQGTNEKLFF,TGCGCCAGCAGCTCGATACAGGGGACTAATGAAAAACTGTTTTTT
many,TRBJ2-3,TRBD2,TRBV10-3,CAIKAGGTDTQYF,TGTGCCATCAAGGCGGGAGGGACAGATACGCAGTATTTT
NA,TRBJ2-6,NA,TRBV7-2,CASSTRQTRSGTNVLTF,TGTGCCAGCAGCACCCGACAGACCCGCTCTGGGACCAACGTCCTGACTTTC
many,TRBJ2-3,NA,TRBV9,CASSVGPLSPDTQYF,TGTGCCAGCAGCGTTGGGCCGCTTTCCCCAGATACGCAGTATTTT
many,TRBJ2-7,TRBD1,TRBV6-5,CASSLLRTGPYEQYF,TGTGCCAGCAGTCTACTGAGGACAGGGCCCTACGAGCAGTACTTC
many,TRBJ1-2,NA,TRBV12-3/TRBV12-4,CASSLGPNYGYTF,TGTGCCAGCAGTTTGGGGCCTAACTATGGCTACACCTTC
many,TRBJ2-1,TRBD2,TRBV29-1,CSVGGTSGGANEQFF,TGCAGCGTTGGGGGGACTAGCGGAGGGGCTAATGAGCAGTTCTTC
many,TRBJ2-2,TRBD1,TRBV30,CAWSPRGTGAGELFF,TGTGCCTGGAGTCCCCGAGGGACAGGGGCCGGGGAGCTGTTTTTT
NA,TRBJ1-5,TRBD1,TRBV18,CANSPTGGNSNQPQHF,TGTGCCAACTCCCCGACAGGGGGAAATAGCAATCAGCCCCAGCATTTT
many,TRBJ1-6,NA,TRBV27,CASSLRVDRYNSPLHF,TGTGCCAGCAGTTTAAGGGTTGACAGATATAATTCACCCCTCCACTTT
many,TRBJ2-7,NA,TRBV21-1,CASSKRQGASEQYF,TGTGCCAGCAGCAAAAGACAGGGGGCGAGCGAGCAGTACTTC
many,TRBJ2-1,TRBD1,TRBV7-9,CASSETGSSYNEQFF,TGTGCCAGCAGCGAGACAGGGAGCTCCTACAATGAGCAGTTCTTC
many,TRBJ2-2,NA,TRBV7-2,CASSGSSGLTELFF,TGTGCCAGCAGCGGATCATCGGGACTTACGGAGCTGTTTTTT
NA,TRBJ2-3,NA,TRBV7-7,CASSPGLTDTQYF,TGTGCTAGCAGCCCGGGACTCACAGATACGCAGTATTTT
many,TRBJ2-1,NA,TRBV20-1,CSARPRGVYNEQFF,TGCAGTGCTAGACCAAGGGGGGTCTACAATGAGCAGTTCTTC
many,TRBJ1-4,NA,TRBV6-6,CASSPYGAPNEKLFF,TGTGCCAGCAGTCCCTATGGGGCCCCTAATGAAAAACTGTTTTTT
many,TRBJ2-3,NA,TRBV27,CASRTGLSTDTQYF,TGTGCCAGCAGAACGGGACTTAGCACAGATACGCAGTATTTT
many,TRBJ2-1,TRBD2,TRBV29-1,CSVEEASGSIGEQFF,TGCAGCGTTGAAGAGGCTAGCGGGAGCATTGGTGAGCAGTTCTTC
few,TRBJ2-7,TRBD2,TRBV29-1,CSSSSGNGEQYF,TGCAGCTCCTCCAGCGGGAACGGCGAGCAGTACTTC
few,TRBJ1-2,TRBD1,TRBV11-2,CASSFGTANYGYTF,TGTGCCAGCAGCTTTGGGACAGCTAACTATGGCTACACCTTC
NA,TRBJ1-3,NA,TRBV29-1,CSVLQGSGNTIYF,TGCAGCGTATTACAGGGTAGTGGAAACACCATATATTTT
NA,TRBJ1-1,NA,TRBV5-5,CASSFGPSTATEAFF,TGTGCCAGCAGCTTTGGGCCGAGTACGGCCACTGAAGCTTTCTTT
many,TRBJ2-1,TRBD2,TRBV7-8,CASSLGLAGGDNEQFF,TGTGCCAGCAGCTTAGGACTAGCGGGAGGAGACAATGAGCAGTTCTTC
many,TRBJ2-1,NA,TRBV7-9,CASSLAGDNEQFF,TGTGCCAGCAGCTTAGCTGGCGACAATGAGCAGTTCTTC
few,TRBJ1-1,NA,TRBV5-1,CASSPGRQQSEAFF,TGCGCCAGCAGCCCCGGGCGGCAGCAGTCTGAAGCTTTCTTT
few,TRBJ1-1,NA,TRBV29-1,CSVVPGAPGNTEAFF,TGCAGCGTTGTACCAGGGGCCCCCGGGAACACTGAAGCTTTCTTT
many,TRBJ2-3,NA,TRBV18,CASSPWTASTDTQYF,TGTGCCAGCTCACCTTGGACAGCCAGCACAGATACGCAGTATTTT
many,TRBJ2-1,NA,TRBV7-7,CARVDEQFF,TGTGCCCGGGTGGATGAGCAGTTCTTC